This T cell receptor beta chain was captured by sequencing in a study of OX40 agonist ivuxolimab in advanced cancers. In the study overall: Patients received the agonistic anti-OX40 (CD134) antibody ivuxolimab.

This CDR3 is built from 15 residues. Per germline, CDR1 LNHDA and CDR2 SQIVND (reference sequence). V lost 3 bases to trimming and J lost 4 bases, with 12 bases between them. Repertoires were generated with immunoSEQ multiplex PCR, while TCRdb's copy carries only in-frame clones and drops some. There are roughly 5,000 clones in the sample; approximately 87% occur only once, and around 39% lies in the top ten. Autoimmune disease history or systemic immunosuppression barred patients. This chain uses TRBV19 with TRBJ2-2, with D possibly being TRBD2 (5 bases). Source: CD4+ or CD8+ T cells sorted from blood, taken in a trial of the OX40 agonist ivuxolimab. The sequence came from an adult with an advanced solid tumor such as melanoma, head and neck, liver or kidney cancer. The CDR3 is CASSMERRTTGELFF. For the CDR3, the DNA is TGTGCCAGTAGTATGGAGCGGAGGACCACCGGGGAGCTGTTTTTT.